The 4 T cell receptor beta chains listed next were all sequenced from one sample in a study of T cells in Graves' hyperthyroidism and ophthalmopathy. Regions amplified from RNA transcripts were the TCR beta CDR3 regions. In the first-round RT-PCR of the TCR CDR3, the HTBI primer set was used. TCRdb called the multiplex PCR reads again in MiXCR, with one record for every CDR3 protein. Of under 800,000 distinct CDR3 sequences detected, 14% appear once; the ten largest clones hold around 9.6%. Sequenced input: blood. The receptor set was obtained from a woman aged 18 to 35 with Graves' hyperthyroidism.

The J gene is TRBJ2-3, the V gene TRBV24-1; tentative D call: TRBD1 (6 bases). Germline V gene sequence: CDR1 KGHDR, CDR2 SFDVKD. The germline V and J ends were trimmed by 8 bases and 9 bases, with 14 bases remaining between them. The CDR3 loop spans 12 amino acids. The CDR3: CATISTTGTQYF. CDR3 nucleotides: TGTGCCACCATAAGCACGACAGGCACGCAGTATTTT.

This clonotype was counted at least ten times. This chain joins TRBV6-2 or TRBV6-3 and TRBJ1-1; no definite D call. Between the trimmed V and J ends, which lost 8 bases and 1 base, there was a span of 5 bases. This CDR3 has 11 amino acids. CDR1 MNHEY and CDR2 SVGEGT come from the germline V gene. The CDR3 DNA follows: TGTGCCAGCGGGGAGAACACTGAAGCTTTCTTT. This codes for CASGENTEAFF.

There are many counts of this clonotype. This CDR3 reads CASSDRWTNYGYTF. CDR3 DNA: TGTGCCAGCAGTGACAGGTGGACCAACTATGGCTACACCTTC. The chain combines TRBV2 with TRBJ1-2, with unresolved D. Trimming pared 3 bases from V and 2 bases from J, leaving 10 bases between. Germline V gene lookup returns CDR1 SNHLY and CDR2 FYNNEI. The CDR3 runs 14 residues.

This clonotype appeared a few times. V and J are TRBV10-3 and TRBJ1-5; no clear D. The V gene lost 2 bases and the J gene lost 5 bases, with 7 bases spanning the gap. The CDR3 is 13 amino acids. CDR1 and CDR2 (germline): ENHRY, SYGVKD. The DNA of the CDR3 is TGTGCCATCAGTGAGAGGTTATATCAGCCCCAGCATTTT. It specifies CAISERLYQPQHF.